Following are 2 T cell receptor beta chains from one sample sequenced in a study of human T cells and chemical hapten exposure. Time point defined: patch test 2, 6 weeks after DPC sensitization. Specified treatment: therapeutic diphenylcyclopropenone sensitization with weekly scalp DPC. TCRdb recomputed calls from the RACE reads with MiXCR, one row per CDR3 protein. The sample carries roughly 84,000 distinct CDR3 sequences, more than 9% recorded once. The starting material was whole blood, obtained in connection with sensitization to the hapten diphenylcyclopropenone (DPC). These receptors were obtained from a woman between 50 and 59 years old with alopecia areata. Some clones in this sample may be carry-over from other donors' samples.

This clonotype came up many times. The J gene is TRBJ1-1, the V gene TRBV29-1; perhaps TRBD1 as D (5 bases). This CDR3 has 14 amino acids. Trimming shortened V by 5 bases and J by 6 bases, and 19 bases separated the two germline ends. CDR1 is SQVTM, CDR2 ANQGSEA, per germline. For the CDR3, the DNA is TGCAGCGTTCGGCGTGGCGCGGGGGTCTCTGAAGCTTTCTTT. Its translation: CSVRRGAGVSEAFF.

This clonotype was counted ten times or more. The V and J genes are TRBV6-6 and TRBJ2-7, with 9 bases lining up with TRBD2. The CDR3 has 16 residues. Germline V gene data show CDR1 as MNHNY and CDR2 as SVGAGI (reference sequence). Losses at the gene ends were 0 bases for V and 7 bases for J; bases not matched to a gene: 10. DNA for the CDR3: TGTGCCAGCAGTTACTCGGCGGGAGGGCCTTCGGGGGAGCAGTACTTC. Translation: CASSYSAGGPSGEQYF.